The source of this T cell receptor beta chain is a study of cytomegalovirus exposure and HLA in healthy donors (dated by TCRdb to about 2017). Study-level background: An earlier analysis of 550 to 700 of the donors reported roughly 300 Gb of sequence data and about 100 million unique TCR beta sequences from 150 million to 200 million T cells. A later genetic analysis used genome-wide SNP genotypes for about 65% of the roughly 670 donors, treating that subset as a discovery cohort. About five DR-DQ haplotypes were treated as single units for association and clustering because of strong linkage in the cohort. Donor age, sex, ethnicity and CMV serostatus were compiled together with the repertoire data. HLA typing included class I and class II loci at four-digit resolution. An early release that covered about 600 HLA-typed donors contained about 300 gigabases of sequencing data and about 93 million unique TCR sequences. To study patterns of TCR occurrence, a later analysis re-analyzed previously published TCR beta repertoires from 600 to 750 donors and added high-resolution HLA genotyping. The number of typed donors differed by locus: roughly 629-640 for A, B, C, DRB1 and DQB1; some 540 for DQA1; 606 for DPA1; and roughly 470 for DPB1. An earlier analysis of several hundred of the donors applied high-throughput TCR beta sequencing to assess whether each TCR beta V gene segment acted as functional or pseudogenic. Every repertoire in the discovery cohort had been generated on one and the same sequencing platform. Besides the first cohort of under 700 subjects, a separate validation cohort made up of roughly 130 different subjects was used. Among roughly 400 genotyped donors of the cohort, an average of approximately 240,000 unique TCR beta nucleotide sequences was sequenced per donor, of which 15% to 20% were non-productive. To predict cytomegalovirus infection status, the study brought together high-throughput TCR immunosequencing, statistical association of individual TCRs with disease status, and machine learning. The study was designed to test whether signatures of past pathogen exposure could be identified by cataloging public T cell receptors. Among the approximately 400 genotyped donors, about 85% belonged to the genetic ancestry cluster associated with self-reported Caucasian donors. Using immunosequencing, the study profiled T cell repertoires from 666 subjects and related those repertoires to cytomegalovirus serostatus. The later analysis used no new phenotypic data to find candidate immune exposures, relying instead on TCR beta sequences and their occurrence across donors.

Study-wide conclusions, independent of this receptor: Only TCR beta chains were sequenced in this cohort, and the absence of alpha or paired-chain data limited detectable features. Because HLA typing was missing for some donors at each locus, association tests included only the typed subset. Several of the top co-occurrence clusters appeared to be linked to parvovirus B19, influenza, CMV and Epstein-Barr virus, according to a later analysis. A further reported finding was that TCR beta sequences accurately predicted the HLA-A and HLA-B alleles for most subjects in the first cohort. A group of highly shared sequence variants was considered likely to be a technical artifact of the sequencing pipeline. In both the original and validation cohorts, the classifier was reported to diagnose cytomegalovirus status with high specificity and sensitivity. It was suggested by the authors that the approach could potentially be generalized to other disease states and immunological phenotypes. When HLA alleles, especially DR and DQ, strongly co-occurred, attributing TCR associations to individual alleles was difficult. Compared with the 666-donor mean, donors in an Asian-associated ancestry cluster had fewer N-insertions in productive TCRs, according to a later genetic analysis. Most CMV-associated TCR beta chains appeared to be HLA-restricted in a later analysis, and the HLA associations seemed to be driven largely by CMV exposure. Most TCR sequences were seen in very few donors, while some public TCRs were found in many individuals. Linkage disequilibrium might explain the correlated functional status among segregating V segments, but an unknown experimental factor could not be ruled out. Some IMGT-functional V segments, including TRBV6-2 and TRBV6-3, could not be told apart with the 87-base-pair reads, so those segments were excluded. V-gene and J-gene trimming of TCR beta chains was associated with a missense DCLRE1C variant in a later genetic analysis, and the association was replicated in an independent cohort. In the study, some 180 TCR beta chains were listed as associated with cytomegalovirus. The earlier analysis of some 560 of the donors excluded 15 to 20 rarely observed V segments, including chromosome 9 orphons, because counts were too low. CMV serostatus was the only immune exposure information available for the cohort. In a later analysis, more than 15,000 TCR beta sequences were associated with specific HLA alleles at a false discovery rate of 0.05. A few of the identified cytomegalovirus-associated TCR beta chains were confirmed in vitro to be specific for cytomegalovirus antigens. In a later analysis, HLA-associated TCR beta chains showed more clonal expansion and lower generation probabilities than non-associated chains that were equally common. Presence/absence analyses assumed roughly uniform sequencing depth across donors, an assumption that may not hold. In an earlier analysis of more than 450 of the donors, most TCR beta V segments were observed in productive rearrangements about 90% or about 30% of the time, broadly matching IMGT annotations. In a later analysis, the rate of TCR association differed among HLA loci, with DRB1 alleles having the most associated TCRs and HLA-C alleles having the fewest.

About this clone itself: Its antigen has not been determined. Per-base qualities were not stored, and no clone one base away is much larger.

The protocol used for the library was the immunoSEQ multiplex PCR assay. The multiplex PCR relied on a mix of 60 forward primers for TCR Vbeta segments and 13 reverse primers for TCR Jbeta segments. Amplification of the CDR3 region of rearranged TCR beta genes was performed with a multiplex PCR assay on genomic DNA. Amplified TCR beta libraries were sequenced as 87-base-pair reads on the Illumina HiSeq System. The study's own analysis went as follows. A later analysis tallied approximately 87 million unique TCR beta chains across the 640 or so repertoires, and around 10 million of those chains were shared by two or more donors. Raw reads were error-corrected and collapsed into unique sequences with a nearest-neighbor algorithm that merged closely related sequences to remove PCR and sequencing errors. Alignment of CDR3 sequences to IMGT reference sequences was used to assign V, D and J gene segments. For a sequence to be retained, at least a six-nucleotide match to both a V gene segment and a J gene segment was required. A rearrangement counted as productive if the CDR3 had no stop codons and remained in frame with V and J, and every other rearrangement counted as non-productive. CDR3 was defined by IMGT convention, running from the second conserved V-encoded cysteine to the conserved J-encoded phenylalanine. Sequences without an unambiguous match to a single V gene segment were excluded from the earlier analysis of about 630 of the donors. An earlier analysis of several hundred of the donors called V segments functional above 56.7% productive rearrangements and segregating when the between-donor standard deviation exceeded 5%. A statistical classification framework was developed to diagnose cytomegalovirus status using the catalog of TCR beta chain sequences. In a later analysis, V and J genes were assigned by comparing TCR nucleotide sequences against IMGT/GENE-DB human TR gene sequences. Using the TCRdist pipeline, a later analysis assigned CDR3 sequences along with most-parsimonious VDJ recombination scenarios. In a later analysis, each TCR beta chain was defined by its CDR3 amino acid sequence together with its V-gene family, and reads without a unique V-gene family were excluded. In a later analysis, around 650 highly shared, low-generation-probability nucleotide sequences were removed to address suspected cross-contamination and a sequencing artifact. For each public chain, a later analysis derived a clonal expansion index from normalized ranks of inferred template counts within each repertoire. In a later analysis, generation probabilities were computed using a VDJ recombination model fitted to out-of-frame rearrangements, and the results were checked against IGoR. A later analysis scored TCR-TCR, TCR-HLA and TCR-CMV co-occurrence with hypergeometric tests, applying a repertoire-size bias correction to TCR pairs. A later analysis estimated false discovery rates by permuting HLA or CMV assignments 20 times. In a later analysis, co-occurring TCRs were grouped using DBSCAN, with TCRdist sequence similarity added in when clustering inside HLA-allele-positive subsets. For co-occurrence clustering, repertoires with fewer than 30,000 or more than 120,000 public chains were excluded, along with roughly five repertoires with anomalous nucleotide sharing. In TCRdb, the immuneACCESS table is reduced to in-frame sequences with V and J assigned. These tables do not hold every clone; where another copy was compared, an unresolved V gene accounts for under half, and the others remain unexplained. The DNA gave D and trimming, while V, J and clone size come from that table. In this sample the table shows about 140,000 clones, approximately 78% of which occur a single time. The biggest ten clones account for about 3.4% of the sample.

The cohort consisted of approximately 690 healthy bone marrow donors. Cohort members were all nominally healthy when sampled, although unrecorded immune exposures were likely present. The donor was CMV seropositive and belonged to the group of around 300 seropositive cohort members. A peripheral blood sample was provided by each donor, and peripheral blood mononuclear cells were used for TCR beta sequencing. The Qiagen DNeasy Blood Extraction Kit was used to extract genomic DNA from the blood cell samples. The cysteine opens and the phenylalanine closes a CDR3 of 15 amino acids. The retained sequence is limited to the CDR3, 45 bases, with the frame set at the first base. V is pruned by 7 bases and J by 4 bases, leaving 10 bases of the junction without a gene match. Looking up the germline V gene yields CDR1 MDHEN and CDR2 SYDVKM.

The source material was PBMCs. This TCR was recovered from a man aged 18 to 30 in good health and CMV-seropositive. The V gene is TRBV28 and the J gene is TRBJ1-5; 7 bases in between match TRBD1. DNA sequence: TGTGCCAGCACCCTGTCGGACAGGAAAAATCAGCCCCAGCATTTT. Its protein is CASTLSDRKNQPQHF.